A single sample is the source of the 2 T cell receptor beta chains below, sequenced in a study of Ad26.COV2.S vaccination and SARS-CoV-2 variants. Only in-frame clones appear in the TCRdb table, and some are missing; sequencing was by immunoSEQ multiplex PCR. The sample lists approximately 300,000 clones; about 82% were seen once. The treatment denotes: 15 to 20 received Ad26.COV2.S at low or high dose, single or two shots; about 5 received placebo; per-sample allocation not given. Specimen acquisition occurred on day 63 following the initial vaccine or placebo injection. The starting material was peripheral blood, obtained in a trial of Ad26.COV2.S vaccine versus placebo. These receptors all stem from a person aged 18 to 59 who received the Ad26.COV2.S COVID-19 vaccine or a placebo.

Worth noting for this clone: At one end the junction does not follow the germline gene, possibly because of a read error. The rearrangement uses TRBV28 and TRBJ2-7; tentative D call: TRBD1 (6 bases). CDR1 is MDHEN, CDR2 SYDVKM, per germline. The CDR3 sequence is 14 residues long. For the CDR3, the DNA is TGTGCCAGCAGACCAGGGGACAACTCCGACGAGCAGTACTTC. Amino acids: CASRPGDNSDEQYF.

V gene TRBV18 combines with J gene TRBJ2-1; D possibly corresponds to TRBD2 (5 bases). Trimming stripped 3 bases from V and 7 bases from J, with 19 bases between. This CDR3 contains 16 residues. CDR1 KGHSH and CDR2 LQKENI come from the germline V gene. Here the CDR3 reads CASSPALNLEGNEQFF. The CDR3 coding sequence is TGTGCCAGCTCACCCGCGTTGAACCTTGAGGGAAATGAGCAGTTCTTC. The entire variable domain, with the rest obtained from reference TRBV18 and TRBJ2-1, is as follows: NAGVMQNPRHLVRRRGQEARLRCSPMKGHSHVYWYRQLPEEGLKFMVYLQKENIIDESGMPKERFSAEFPKEGPSILRIQQVVRGDSAAYFCASSPALNLEGNEQFFGPGTRLTVL.